The present T cell receptor beta chain was sequenced within a study of T cell repertoires in cytomegalovirus infection. Study-level background: Public TCR beta signatures indicated both CMV infection and matching HLA type.

General observations from the study: CMV-specific HLA-C-restricted TCR beta clonotypes dominated the ex vivo response.

In TCRdb, the reads were re-called with MiXCR into one record per CDR3 protein. The table lists around 300,000 distinct CDR3 sequences, 20% to 25% of them singletons, with around 20% in the top ten. This clonotype was seen a few times. Its specificity is unknown. The trim removed 5 bases at V and 6 bases at J, leaving 9 bases unmatched. This CDR3 is built from 16 residues. Germline V gives CDR1 SGHTA, CDR2 FQGNSA. The TCR sequence derives from a human donor in good health (CMV status not recorded). Some clones in this sample may be carry-over from other donors' samples. The chain couples TRBV7-2 to TRBJ2-3, with 12 bases that match TRBD2. This sample comprised cultured PBMCs, obtained from culture after CMV antigen stimulation. CDR3 in amino acids: CASSPLAGGLRDTQYF. DNA of the CDR3: TGTGCCAGCAGCCCTCTAGCGGGAGGGTTAAGGGATACGCAGTATTTT. The full variable domain, in which reference TRBV7-2 and TRBJ2-3 provide the parts outside the CDR3, is GAGVSQSPSNKVTEKGKDVELRCDPISGHTALYWYRQSLGQGLEFLIYFQGNSAPDKSGLPSDRFSAERTGGSVSTLTIQRTQQEDSAVYLCASSPLAGGLRDTQYFGPGTRLTVL.